These 24 T cell receptor beta chains originate from one sample sequenced in a study of type 1 regulatory T cells. TCRdb analysed the reads with MiXCR anew, one entry per CDR3 protein. Of about 67,000 distinct CDR3 sequences in the sample, roughly 49% were seen once. These TCRs' antigens remain unknown. The specimen sequenced was cultured non-Tr1 T cells, either the whole culture or a sorted T cell fraction (not recorded which). The receptors derive from a human donor in good health.

The chain links TRBV7-9 to TRBJ2-7, with 8 nucleotides matching TRBD1. V shed 1 base and J 6 bases; nucleotides not matched to a gene: 8. Germline V lookup: CDR1 SEHNR, CDR2 FQNEAQ (reference sequence). This CDR3 comprises 15 residues. Written as DNA, the CDR3 is TGTGCCAGCAGCTTAGGACAGGGGCCACCCCGCGAGCAGTACTTC. Translating it yields CASSLGQGPPREQYF.

CDR3 sequence (DNA): TGTGCCAGTAGACGGACTAGCGGGGGAGGAGCGGGAGAGCAGTACTTC. This encodes CASRRTSGGGAGEQYF. The V and J genes are TRBV19 and TRBJ2-7; TRBD2 matches at 13 bases. The V gene's germline CDR1 is LNHDA and CDR2 SQIVND (reference sequence). This CDR3 has 16 amino acids. The junction had 12 bases not matched to a gene; V was cut back by 6 bases and J by 7 bases.

This clonotype was detected only a few times. This chain uses TRBV7-9 with TRBJ1-1; a possible D gene is TRBD1 (5 bases). CDR3 length equals 16 residues. The ends were cut back, 5 bases at V and 4 bases at J, with 20 bases in the middle. From germline, CDR1 is SEHNR and CDR2 FQNEAQ (reference sequence). This CDR3 reads CASSPPRGDLGTEAFF. For the CDR3, the DNA is TGTGCCAGCAGCCCTCCCCGGGGGGACCTCGGCACTGAAGCTTTCTTT.

The sample holds a few counts of this clonotype. CDR3 coding DNA: TGCGCCAGCAGCCAAGGCATAGGAGGGGGCTACACTGAAGCTTTCTTT. Encoded protein: CASSQGIGGGYTEAFF. The chain is built from TRBV4-1 and TRBJ1-1; TRBD1 aligns across 7 bases. The J segment lost 3 bases and the V segment lost 1 base, leaving 8 bases of the junction unmatched. The CDR3 is made up of 16 amino acids. The germline gives CDR1 MGHRA, CDR2 YSYEKL.

The gene calls are TRBV12-5 and TRBJ1-2; D remains unclear. The germline V gene has CDR1 LGHNT and CDR2 FRNRAP. The CDR3 length is 14 residues. The V end lost 1 base, the J end lost 8 bases, and 14 bases lay between the germline ends. The CDR3: CASGLGAIRGGYTF. Written as DNA, the CDR3 is TGTGCTAGTGGTTTGGGAGCGATTCGTGGGGGCTACACCTTC.

The V call is TRBV7-2, the J call TRBJ2-3; D may be TRBD1 (6 bases). The germline V gene encodes CDR1 SGHTA and CDR2 FQGNSA. CDR3 length: 17 residues. The V gene lost 5 bases and the J gene lost 4 bases, with 22 bases spanning the gap. CDR3 protein: CASSLSGVARAADTQYF. The CDR3 DNA reads as TGTGCCAGCAGCCTCTCAGGGGTCGCGAGGGCGGCAGATACGCAGTATTTT.

The CDR3 region has the DNA TGTGCCAGCAGTTACTCAGGGGAGGTTATTTCTTTCTTT. Translated, it gives CASSYSGEVISFF. The chain combines TRBV6-6 with TRBJ1-1; D may be TRBD1 (5 bases). Trimming removed 0 bases at V and 12 bases at J, with 14 bases between. The germline CDR1 and CDR2 sequences are MNHNY and SVGAGI (reference sequence). This CDR3 is 13 amino acids long.

Only a few counts were recorded for this clonotype. The rearrangement links TRBV2 to TRBJ1-2, with 10 bases lining up with TRBD1. This CDR3 has 14 residues. Germline V gene sequence: CDR1 SNHLY, CDR2 FYNNEI. V lost 4 bases, J lost 7 bases, and 6 bases stayed unmatched. This CDR3 is CASSGTGGMVGYTF. Here the CDR3 DNA reads TGTGCCAGCAGTGGGACAGGGGGAATGGTTGGCTACACCTTC. The variable domain in full, with the rest retrieved from reference TRBV2 and TRBJ1-2, is EPEVTQTPSHQVTQMGQEVILRCVPISNHLYFYWYRQILGQKVEFLVSFYNNEISEKSEIFDDQFSVERPDGSNFTLKIRSTKLEDSAMYFCASSGTGGMVGYTFGSGTRLTVV.

V usage is TRBV28 and J usage is TRBJ2-5, with D hard to call. V was shortened by 7 bases and J by 5 bases, with 17 bases between the two germline ends. The CDR3 consists of 14 residues. CDR1 and CDR2 (germline): MDHEN, SYDVKM. The CDR3, as DNA: TGTGCCAGCACCTCTGTCCTAGGCCCCGAGACCCAGTACTTC. It specifies CASTSVLGPETQYF.

This rearrangement joins TRBV5-1 to TRBJ2-7; D is unclear. The CDR3 is 12 amino acids. V lost 0 bases and J lost 6, with 7 bases in between. Germline lookup yields CDR1 SGHRS and CDR2 YFSETQ. CDR3 nucleotides: TGCGCCAGCAGCTTGGACCCTCGCGAGCAGTACTTC. Translating gives CASSLDPREQYF.

This chain links TRBV20-1 with TRBJ1-3, with 7 bases fitting TRBD1. CDR3 size: 17 residues. The germline V gene encodes CDR1 DFQATT and CDR2 SNEGSKA (reference sequence). V dropped 1 base and J dropped 0; count of bases not matched to a gene: 9. The chain's CDR3 is CSARGWQGDRSGNTIYF. The DNA of the CDR3 is TGCAGTGCTAGAGGTTGGCAGGGGGACCGCTCTGGAAACACCATATATTTT.

The rearrangement uses TRBV7-6 and TRBJ2-1, with 12 bases aligning to TRBD2. The germline CDR1 and CDR2 sequences are SGHVS and FNYEAQ. Trimming took 1 base from V and 8 from J; bases not matched to a gene: 6. This CDR3 has 16 residues. The CDR3 spells CASSLGTSGDYYEQFF. The DNA for the CDR3 is TGTGCCAGCAGCTTAGGGACTAGCGGGGACTATTATGAGCAGTTCTTC.

V usage is TRBV4-2 and J usage is TRBJ2-7; 10 nucleotides align to TRBD2. The V and J ends lost 1 base and 3 bases, in that order; junction bases with no gene match: 3. CDR3 size: 15 residues. Germline CDR1 is LGHNA and CDR2 is YNFKEQ. The CDR3 region has the DNA TGTGCCAGCAGCCAAGTGATAGCGGGGGGCTACGAGCAGTACTTC. It is translated as CASSQVIAGGYEQYF.

This clonotype was recorded a few times. This chain links TRBV4-3 with TRBJ1-2, with D unresolved. V lost 0 bases and J lost 2, with 10 bases in between. CDR3 length: 15 amino acids. The germline CDR1 and CDR2 sequences are LGHNA and YSLEER. The CDR3 loop reads CASSQDKAANYGYTF. CDR3 nucleotide sequence: TGCGCCAGCAGCCAAGATAAGGCGGCAAACTATGGCTACACCTTC.

The V gene is TRBV7-2, the J gene TRBJ1-2; a possible D gene is TRBD1 (5 bases). Between the trimmed V and J ends, which lost 6 bases and 2 bases, there was a span of 16 bases. The V gene's germline CDR1 is SGHTA and CDR2 FQGNSA. The CDR3 loop spans 15 amino acids. CDR3 loop: CASRLNRLGNYGYTF. CDR3 nucleotides: TGTGCCAGCAGGCTAAACAGGTTGGGAAACTATGGCTACACCTTC.

J is TRBJ1-6 and V is TRBV6-1; TRBD1 is a possible D gene (5 bases). This CDR3 is 14 amino acids long. Per germline, CDR1 MNHNS and CDR2 SASEGT. V lost 8 bases and J lost 1, with 9 bases in between. For the CDR3, the DNA is TGTGCCAGCGACAGTCGGTCCTATAATTCACCCCTCCACTTT. Translating it yields CASDSRSYNSPLHF.

The table lists this clonotype with a few counts. This sequence joins TRBV30 and TRBJ1-5; tentative D call: TRBD1 (6 bases). Germline loops: CDR1 GTSNPN, CDR2 SVGIG (reference sequence). The CDR3 loop spans 15 amino acids. Trimming stripped 1 base from V and 3 bases from J, with 13 bases between. The CDR3, as DNA: TGTGCCTGGAGTGGGGGCAGGGGATACAATCAGCCCCAGCATTTT. It specifies CAWSGGRGYNQPQHF.

The rearrangement uses TRBV12-3 or TRBV12-4 and TRBJ2-3, with unresolved D. The CDR3 has 15 amino acids. V was trimmed by 3 bases and J by 2 bases, leaving 12 bases between them. CDR3 sequence reads: CASSFQPTNTDTQYF. The CDR3 region has the DNA TGTGCCAGCAGTTTCCAGCCCACCAACACAGATACGCAGTATTTT.

This rearrangement joins TRBV13 to TRBJ1-5; D perhaps matches TRBD1 (5 bases). The ends were cut back, 0 bases at V and 5 bases at J, with 14 bases in the middle. From germline, CDR1 is PRHDT and CDR2 FYEKMQ (reference sequence). This CDR3 is 16 amino acids long. This chain's CDR3 is CASSLGAGSVDQPQHF. CDR3 DNA sequence: TGTGCCAGCAGCTTAGGCGCAGGGTCGGTCGATCAGCCCCAGCATTTT.

This clonotype was seen a few times. The chain has TRBV27 and TRBJ1-2, with a tentative D call TRBD1 (5 bases). Germline CDR1 is MNHEY and CDR2 is SMNVEV (reference sequence). The CDR3 totals 13 residues. Trimming shortened V by 8 bases and J by 8 bases, and 18 bases separated the two germline ends. CDR3 nucleotide sequence: TGTGCCAGCGGGGGTTTTGGGCGAGACGGCTACACCTTC. It encodes CASGGFGRDGYTF.

This clonotype appeared many times. The chain links TRBV28 to TRBJ2-7; 9 positions match TRBD1. Per the germline V gene, CDR1 is MDHEN and CDR2 is SYDVKM. V was clipped by 5 bases and J by 5 bases; unmatched bases: 10. This CDR3 has 15 amino acids. The chain's CDR3 is CASSAAGTGFDEQYF. The CDR3 nucleotides read TGTGCCAGCAGTGCCGCCGGGACAGGGTTCGACGAGCAGTACTTC.

V usage is TRBV5-1 and J usage is TRBJ2-5; TRBD2 agrees at 12 bases. The CDR3 sequence is 17 residues long. The J segment lost 7 bases and the V segment lost 4 bases, leaving 14 bases of the junction unmatched. Per the germline V gene, CDR1 is SGHRS and CDR2 is YFSETQ. CDR3 loop: CASSLTGTSGSWRTQYF. CDR3 DNA sequence: TGCGCCAGCAGCCTAACGGGGACTAGCGGGTCGTGGAGGACCCAGTACTTC. The full variable domain, completed using reference TRBV5-1 and TRBJ2-5, is KAGVTQTPRYLIKTRGQQVTLSCSPISGHRSVSWYQQTPGQGLQFLFEYFSETQRNKGNFPGRFSGRQFSNSRSEMNVSTLELGDSALYLCASSLTGTSGSWRTQYFGPGTRLLVL.

The chain combines TRBV27 with TRBJ1-1, with 11 bases matching TRBD1. The CDR3 is 13 amino acids. After removal of 6 bases from V and 7 bases from J, the junction contained 4 bases not matched to a gene. The V gene's germline CDR1 is MNHEY and CDR2 SMNVEV (reference sequence). The CDR3 here is CASSWDRGYEAFF. CDR3 coding DNA: TGTGCCAGCAGCTGGGACAGGGGGTATGAAGCTTTCTTT.

This clonotype was detected only a few times. This rearrangement joins TRBV5-4 to TRBJ2-1, with D perhaps matching TRBD2 (5 bases). The CDR3 has 20 residues. Germline-derived CDR1 and CDR2 are SGHNT and YYREEE (reference sequence). The V end was cut by 1 base, the J end by 3 bases, with 26 bases between. The CDR3 is CASSLWERGFLQWGYNEQFF. The DNA for the CDR3 is TGTGCCAGCAGCTTGTGGGAACGGGGATTTCTCCAGTGGGGCTACAATGAGCAGTTCTTC. Looking up the rest from reference TRBV5-4 and TRBJ2-1 gives the full variable domain: ETGVTQSPTHLIKTRGQQVTLRCSSQSGHNTVSWYQQALGQGPQFIFQYYREEENGRGNFPPRFSGLQFPNYSSELNVNALELDDSALYLCASSLWERGFLQWGYNEQFFGPGTRLTVL.